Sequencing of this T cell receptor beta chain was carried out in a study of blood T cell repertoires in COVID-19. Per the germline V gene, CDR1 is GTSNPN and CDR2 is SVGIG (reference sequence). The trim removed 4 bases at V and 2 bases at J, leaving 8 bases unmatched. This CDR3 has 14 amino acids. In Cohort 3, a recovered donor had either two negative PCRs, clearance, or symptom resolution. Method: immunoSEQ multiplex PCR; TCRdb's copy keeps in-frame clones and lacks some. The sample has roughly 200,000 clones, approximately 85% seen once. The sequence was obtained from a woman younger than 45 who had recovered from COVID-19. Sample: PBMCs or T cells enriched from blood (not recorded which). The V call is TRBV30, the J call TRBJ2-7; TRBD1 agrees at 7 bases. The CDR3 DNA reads TGTGCCTGGAAACCGGGACAGTTGGCCTACGAGCAGTACTTC. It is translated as CAWKPGQLAYEQYF.